This is a list of T cell receptor beta chains from one sample in a study of CD8+ T cells in alopecia areata. This table comes from immunoSEQ multiplex PCR, and its TCRdb copy is limited to in-frame clones, with some not included. Here the sample spans approximately 200,000 clones, approximately 40% being singletons. The sequencing used CD4+ T cells sorted from blood, collected at roughly week 38, from a patient treated with tofacitinib. These receptors were collected from a human donor with alopecia areata. Both conserved end residues are part of each CDR3. A D gene is named only where the DNA matches it firmly. For some rows the clone size is stated as once, few or many, or as a class when expanded; others skip it.

clone size,V gene,D gene,J gene,CDR3 protein,CDR3 DNA
NA,TRBV29-1,NA,TRBJ1-3,CSVRDEGNTIYF,TGCAGCGTCCGGGATGAGGGGAACACCATATATTTT
few,TRBV4-3,TRBD2,TRBJ2-1,CASSLRFRGGDNEQFF,TGCGCCAGCAGCCTAAGATTCCGCGGGGGAGACAATGAGCAGTTCTTC
NA,TRBV7-9,TRBD1,TRBJ2-2,CASSTTGGANTGELFF,TGTGCCAGCAGCACGACAGGGGGAGCAAACACCGGGGAGCTGTTTTTT
NA,TRBV18,TRBD1,TRBJ2-3,CASSPTRAGGSDTQYF,TGTGCCAGCTCACCGACCCGGGCAGGGGGATCAGATACGCAGTATTTT
NA,TRBV7-8,NA,TRBJ1-5,CASSKGRGIQPQHF,TGTGCCAGCAGCAAAGGCAGGGGCATACAGCCCCAGCATTTT
NA,TRBV11-2,TRBD2,TRBJ2-5,CASSLGRTSGSRKETQYF,TGTGCCAGCAGCTTAGGGAGGACTAGCGGGAGCAGAAAGGAGACCCAGTACTTC
NA,TRBV5-4,NA,TRBJ1-2,CASSSGILGGYTF,TGTGCCAGCAGCTCCGGGATCTTGGGAGGCTACACCTTC
once,TRBV27,TRBD2,TRBJ2-2,CASTQAGVGTGELFF,TGTGCCAGCACCCAAGCGGGAGTCGGGACCGGGGAGCTGTTTTTT
NA,TRBV25-1,TRBD2,TRBJ2-7,CASSGSSGSSYEQYF,TGTGCCAGCAGTGGGTCTAGCGGGAGCTCCTACGAGCAGTACTTC
NA,TRBV29-1,NA,TRBJ2-3,CSVWGQGTDTQYF,TGCAGCGTCTGGGGGCAGGGCACAGATACGCAGTATTTT
NA,TRBV27,NA,TRBJ2-7,CASSLGVGDEQYF,TGTGCCAGCAGTTTAGGGGTCGGGGACGAGCAGTACTTC
NA,TRBV11-2,TRBD2,TRBJ2-4,CASSLGASGNVAKNIQYF,TGTGCCAGCAGCTTAGGAGCTAGCGGGAATGTAGCCAAAAACATTCAGTACTTC
NA,TRBV11-3,TRBD1,TRBJ2-5,CASSTGGRETQYF,TGTGCCAGCAGCACAGGGGGCCGGGAGACCCAGTACTTC
NA,TRBV29-1,TRBD2,TRBJ2-1,CSVEGTGTSAKRKQFF,TGCAGCGTTGAGGGGACCGGGACTAGCGCTAAGAGGAAACAGTTCTTC
NA,TRBV11-2,TRBD2,TRBJ2-7,CASSPGTSRRYEQYF,TGTGCCAGCAGCCCCGGGACTAGCCGACGCTACGAGCAGTACTTC
NA,TRBV28,NA,TRBJ2-1,CASSLPGPLSYNEQFF,TGTGCCAGCAGTTTACCGGGACCTCTCTCCTACAATGAGCAGTTCTTC
few,TRBV11-2,NA,TRBJ1-2,CASSSRLYGYTF,TGTGCCAGCAGCTCGAGGCTCTATGGCTACACCTTC
NA,TRBV5-6,NA,TRBJ1-5,CASSYLGTPPGNQPQHF,TGTGCCAGCAGCTACCTCGGGACACCGCCCGGCAATCAGCCCCAGCATTTT
few,TRBV4-1,NA,TRBJ1-1,CASSQVGLKQAFF,TGCGCCAGCAGCCAAGTGGGCCTCAAACAAGCTTTCTTT
few,TRBV5-1,NA,TRBJ1-3,CASSSGSSGNTIYF,TGCGCCAGCAGCTCGGGATCCTCTGGAAACACCATATATTTT
NA,TRBV7-2,NA,TRBJ2-5,CASSSQGPGTQYF,TGTGCCAGCAGCTCTCAGGGGCCGGGCACCCAGTACTTC
few,TRBV5-1,NA,TRBJ1-3,CASSLGQELSGNTIYF,TGCGCCAGCAGCTTGGGGCAGGAATTGTCTGGAAACACCATATATTTT
few,TRBV6-5,NA,TRBJ1-2,CASSPPGTTTYGYTF,TGTGCCAGCAGTCCCCCCGGGACAACTACCTATGGCTACACCTTC
NA,TRBV11-2,NA,TRBJ2-7,CASSFPSLPVYF,TGTGCCAGCAGCTTTCCCTCCCTACCGGTGTACTTC
NA,TRBV6-1,NA,TRBJ1-2,CASSAGSGGYTF,TGTGCCAGCAGCGCAGGCTCTGGTGGCTACACCTTC
NA,TRBV6-5,TRBD1,TRBJ1-1,CASSGGTVVEAFF,TGTGCCAGCAGTGGCGGGACAGTCGTTGAAGCTTTCTTT
few,TRBV30,NA,TRBJ2-7,CAWSRSSHEQYF,TGTGCCTGGAGTCGCAGTTCTCACGAGCAGTACTTC
NA,TRBV7-9,TRBD1,TRBJ2-7,CASSSRTGTENHEQYF,TGTGCCAGCAGCTCTCGAACCGGGACAGAAAACCACGAGCAGTACTTC
NA,TRBV30,NA,TRBJ1-1,CAWRPREYTEAFF,TGTGCCTGGAGACCCCGGGAATACACTGAAGCTTTCTTT
few,TRBV6-1,NA,TRBJ2-1,CASSGIQASSYNEQFF,TGTGCCAGCAGTGGAATCCAGGCGAGCTCCTACAATGAGCAGTTCTTC
NA,TRBV28,NA,TRBJ2-5,CASSLWGGREETQYF,TGTGCCAGCAGTTTATGGGGGGGTAGGGAAGAGACCCAGTACTTC
NA,TRBV5-1,TRBD2,TRBJ2-7,CASSLITSGNSEQYF,TGCGCCAGCAGCTTGATAACTAGCGGGAACAGCGAGCAGTACTTC